This TCR beta chain was obtained from a study of T cells in Graves' hyperthyroidism and ophthalmopathy. Study results and caveats: Ophthalmopathy was identified by the model a median around 6.3 months ahead of onset. Peripheral blood also featured most of the thyroid clonotypes expanded above 0.001. In the analysis, a 13 V-J model separated ophthalmopathy from stable hyperthyroidism.

Exclusion of patients followed from uncontrolled infection, other autoimmune disease, pregnancy or lactation. This clonotype appeared many times. Its antigen is unknown. CDR3 size: 16 residues. Per germline, CDR1 LNHDA and CDR2 SQIVND (reference sequence). Trimming stripped 5 bases from V and 2 bases from J, with 19 bases between. The investigators amplified TCR beta CDR3 regions from RNA transcripts. TCR CDR3 regions were first amplified by RT-PCR with HTBI primers. A single record per CDR3 protein comes from TCRdb applying MiXCR to the multiplex PCR reads. This sample yields around 620,000 distinct CDR3 sequences, of which roughly 46% are seen a single time; around a fifth belongs to the top ten.

The receptor was derived from an adult woman with Graves' disease, either hyperthyroidism or ophthalmopathy (not recorded which). The specimen was peripheral blood or thyroid tissue (not recorded which). J is TRBJ2-7 and V is TRBV19, with D possibly TRBD2 on 6 matching bases. CDR3 sequence reads: CASSVEVGGETYEQYF. CDR3 sequence (DNA): TGTGCCAGTAGTGTCGAGGTGGGCGGGGAGACCTACGAGCAGTACTTC. Full variable domain (outside the CDR3, taken from reference TRBV19 and TRBJ2-7): DGGITQSPKYLFRKEGQNVTLSCEQNLNHDAMYWYRQDPGQGLRLIYYSQIVNDFQKGDIAEGYSVSREKKESFPLTVTSAQKNPTAFYLCASSVEVGGETYEQYFGPGTRLTVT.